This T cell receptor beta chain was profiled in a study of T cells in Graves' hyperthyroidism and ophthalmopathy. Study-wide points: With a median lead of around 6.7 months before onset, the model predicted ophthalmopathy.

There are many counts of this clonotype. Its target is not known. This sample holds PBMCs from 10 ml fresh peripheral blood. TCR beta CDR3 regions were amplified from RNA transcripts. Carried out on the TCR CDR3, a first-round RT-PCR used the HTBI primer set. TCRdb fed the multiplex PCR reads into MiXCR, producing one record per CDR3 protein. The sample holds under 400,000 distinct CDR3 sequences, over 20% seen once. With 0 bases clipped from V and 2 bases from J, the junction kept 8 bases outside the gene matches. The CDR3 spans 18 residues. Germline-derived CDR1 and CDR2 are LGHDT and YNNKEL (reference sequence).

Sequenced: blood. This receptor was identified in a woman in her forties or fifties with Graves' hyperthyroidism. The genes are TRBV3-1 and TRBJ2-3, with 10 bases fitting TRBD2. CDR3: CASSQDLTSGASTDTQYF. CDR3 nucleotides: TGTGCCAGCAGCCAAGATTTAACTAGCGGGGCTTCCACAGATACGCAGTATTTT.